A single sample is the source of the 15 T cell receptor beta chains below, sequenced in a study of shared clonotypes between healthy human individuals (dated by TCRdb to 2020 to 2021). Library generation was performed with the immunoSEQ multiplex PCR assay. In TCRdb, the immuneACCESS table is reduced to in-frame sequences with V and J assigned. These tables do not hold every clone; where another copy was compared, an unresolved V gene accounts for under half, and the others remain unexplained. The sample table shows almost 750,000 clones, and approximately 72% are seen once. Together, the top ten hold approximately 1.7% of the sample. Source material: memory CD4+ T cells sorted from blood. The sample's cell subset or site label, decoded: CD45RA-negative fraction. The origin of the receptors is a woman aged 25 to 39 in good health.

This clone came up once. The chain is built from TRBV5-4 and TRBJ1-4; D uncertain. CDR1 and CDR2 from the germline V gene are SGHNT and YYREEE (reference sequence). The CDR3 totals 15 residues. Trimming took off 2 bases at V and 8 bases at J, with 16 bases between the two ends. CDR3 in amino acids: CASSFGHGSGEKLFF. The CDR3 DNA sequence: TGTGCCAGCAGCTTTGGGCACGGCAGCGGAGAAAAACTGTTTTTT.

This clone was seen only a few times. The sample carries other DNA sequences with the same CDR3. V gene TRBV4-1 combines with J gene TRBJ2-3; no clear D gene. The CDR3 is 15 amino acids. Germline V gene sequence: CDR1 MGHRA, CDR2 YSYEKL. V lost 0 bases, J lost 0 bases, and 7 bases lay in between. The CDR3 region is CASSQDPVSTDTQYF. For the CDR3, the DNA is TGCGCCAGCAGCCAAGATCCCGTAAGCACAGATACGCAGTATTTT.

The chain uses TRBV10-3 and TRBJ1-1; D is uncertain. CDR3 length equals 14 residues. Trimming took off 0 bases at V and 11 bases at J, with 16 bases between the two ends. The germline gives CDR1 ENHRY, CDR2 SYGVKD. The CDR3 region is CAISESGLETDAFF. As DNA, the CDR3 is TGTGCCATCAGTGAGTCAGGGCTAGAGACGGACGCTTTCTTT.

The chain links TRBV4-2 to TRBJ2-1; TRBD1 matches at 8 bases. The V segment lost 4 bases and the J segment 5 bases; nucleotides outside the gene matches: 16. Germline CDR1 LGHNA, CDR2 YNFKEQ. The CDR3 contains 18 residues. The CDR3 nucleotides read TGTGCCAGCAGCCGGTGGTTAGTCTTGGACAGGGATCACAATGAGCAGTTCTTC. It translates to CASSRWLVLDRDHNEQFF.

The gene calls are TRBV6-6 and TRBJ2-7; 8 bases agree with TRBD2. This CDR3 spans 12 amino acids. The trim removed 5 bases at V and 3 bases at J, leaving 0 bases unmatched. CDR1 is MNHNY, CDR2 SVGAGI, per germline (reference sequence). CDR3 residues: CASSSGSYEQYF. The CDR3 nucleotides read TGTGCCAGCAGTAGCGGGAGCTACGAGCAGTACTTC.

The V gene is TRBV18, the J gene TRBJ2-7; 12 nucleotides agree with TRBD2. The germline V gene has CDR1 KGHSH and CDR2 LQKENI. V lost 4 bases to trimming and J lost 5 bases; unmatched junction nucleotides: 6. This CDR3 comprises 15 residues. CDR3 sequence reads: CASSQRLAGVNEQYF. The CDR3 nucleotides read TGTGCCAGCTCACAGAGACTAGCGGGAGTCAACGAGCAGTACTTC.

The chain links TRBV6-5 to TRBJ1-2; no definite D call. Trimming removed 2 bases at V and 0 bases at J, with 7 bases between. The CDR3 spans 14 residues. CDR1 MNHEY and CDR2 SVGAGI come from the germline V gene. CDR3 sequence: CASSYSIANYGYTF. For the CDR3, the DNA is TGTGCCAGCAGTTACAGCATCGCTAACTATGGCTACACCTTC.

The CDR3 loop reads CASSIGKGKLAPRNEQFF. The CDR3 DNA follows: TGTGCCAGTAGTATAGGGAAAGGGAAGCTAGCTCCTCGAAATGAGCAGTTCTTC. The J gene is TRBJ2-1, the V gene TRBV19; TRBD2 is a possible D gene (5 bases). CDR1 and CDR2 from the germline V gene are LNHDA and SQIVND (reference sequence). The V end was cut by 1 base, the J end by 7 bases, with 23 bases between. The CDR3 runs 18 residues.

The V gene is TRBV5-6, the J gene TRBJ1-6; unclear D gene. The CDR3 sequence is 15 residues long. Deletions cut 4 bases from V and 7 bases from J, with 15 bases between. The germline V gene encodes CDR1 SGHDT and CDR2 YYEEEE. The CDR3 DNA reads TGTGCCAGCAGCATCCGACGTGATTTGAATTCACCCCTCCACTTT. Amino acids: CASSIRRDLNSPLHF.

This clone was seen at least ten times. J is TRBJ2-3 and V is TRBV19; D is ambiguous. V shed 3 bases and J shed 3 bases, with 13 bases lying between them. This CDR3 contains 15 residues. CDR1 and CDR2 from the germline V gene are LNHDA and SQIVND (reference sequence). CDR3 nucleotides: TGTGCCAGTAGTATTGCCTTAGATCCGACAGATACGCAGTATTTT. It codes for CASSIALDPTDTQYF.

CDR3 region: CASSPSRGQETQYF. In DNA, the CDR3 is TGTGCCAGCTCACCATCGAGGGGCCAAGAGACCCAGTACTTC. This chain connects TRBV18 to TRBJ2-5; TRBD1 or TRBD2 may be the D gene (5 bases each). Germline-derived CDR1 and CDR2 are KGHSH and LQKENI. V gave up 2 bases and J gave up 1 base, with 8 bases separating them. This CDR3 spans 14 amino acids.

This chain connects TRBV21-1 to TRBJ2-7; TRBD2, the D gene given by the table, was not confirmed from the DNA. TRBV21-1 is a known pseudogene. The CDR3 has 15 residues. CDR3 in amino acids: CASSKKGIGVYEQYF. The CDR3 bases are TGTGCCAGCAGCAAAAAAGGGATCGGGGTCTACGAGCAGTACTTC.

Regarding this clone: This specimen includes other DNA sequences encoding the same CDR3. The genes are TRBV6-1 and TRBJ2-1, with 7 bases fitting TRBD1. J lost 1 base, V lost 3 bases, and 3 bases had no gene match. CDR3 size: 15 residues. The V gene's germline CDR1 is MNHNS and CDR2 SASEGT. The CDR3 sequence is CASSEGRGSYNEQFF. CDR3 sequence (DNA): TGTGCCAGCAGTGAGGGCAGGGGGTCCTACAATGAGCAGTTCTTC.

The V call is TRBV6-1, the J call TRBJ2-1, with 9 bases aligning to TRBD2. CDR3 size: 16 residues. V lost 4 bases to trimming and J lost 9 bases; unmatched junction nucleotides: 13. Germline values: CDR1 MNHNS, CDR2 SASEGT. This chain's CDR3 is CASSGGLALNMREQFF. CDR3 in DNA: TGTGCCAGCAGTGGGGGACTAGCACTTAATATGCGTGAGCAGTTCTTC.

The chain uses TRBV7-8 and TRBJ2-2, with 8 positions matching TRBD2. The junction had 9 bases not matched to a gene; V was cut back by 2 bases and J by 4 bases. The CDR3 covers 17 residues. Per the germline V gene, CDR1 is SGHVS and CDR2 is FQNEAQ. The CDR3 sequence: CASSLIPAGAGTGELFF. Written as DNA, the CDR3 is TGTGCCAGCAGCTTAATCCCAGCGGGAGCGGGCACCGGGGAGCTGTTTTTT.